This TCR beta chain was found in a study of graft-versus-host responses after intestinal transplantation. Overall study context: Following induction with anti-thymocyte globulin, all recipients were given tacrolimus and steroids for approximately three years.

This table comes from immunoSEQ multiplex PCR, and its TCRdb copy is limited to in-frame clones, with some not included. This table holds about 99,000 clones, 80% to 95% found once. To note about this clone: Its antigen is currently unknown.

Germline lookup yields CDR1 SEHNR and CDR2 FQNEAQ (reference sequence). The CDR3 totals 14 residues. The trim removed 4 bases at V and 2 bases at J, leaving 4 bases unmatched. Study outcomes and limitations: Recipient bone marrow held GvH clones, some seen earlier in ileum or blood.

This sample comprised unstimulated CD8+ T cells sorted from spleen or lymph node cells, obtained before transplant. The receptor was isolated from a human donor who was the organ donor for an intestinal transplant. V gene TRBV7-9 combines with J gene TRBJ1-1; TRBD1 matches 7 bases. CDR3 bases: TGTGCCAGCAGCTCGACAGGGCTCAACACTGAAGCTTTCTTT. This translates into CASSSTGLNTEAFF.